This TCR beta chain stems from a study of response to subunit inactivated influenza vaccine. General observations from the study: Each seasonal flu vaccination may recruit only limited new T cells, authors suggested.

V dropped 8 bases and J dropped 7 bases, with 23 bases sitting between them. Germline CDR1 reads DFQATT; CDR2 reads SNEGSKA (reference sequence). The CDR3 extends over 14 amino acids. TCRdb independently ran MiXCR on the RT-PCR reads; one entry per CDR3 protein. Altogether 540,000 or so distinct CDR3 sequences are present, approximately 13% being singletons, with the ten largest covering less than 15%. Turning to this clonotype: What it recognizes is unknown.

Sequenced material: PBMCs from blood, taken more than 35 days after vaccination. The rearrangement joins TRBV20-1 to TRBJ2-5; D is possibly TRBD1 or TRBD2 (5 bases each). This clonotype was obtained from a man aged 50-59 years who received an inactivated influenza vaccine. The CDR3: CSYSQGAGERTQYF. The CDR3 DNA is TGCAGTTATTCCCAGGGCGCCGGGGAACGGACCCAGTACTTC.